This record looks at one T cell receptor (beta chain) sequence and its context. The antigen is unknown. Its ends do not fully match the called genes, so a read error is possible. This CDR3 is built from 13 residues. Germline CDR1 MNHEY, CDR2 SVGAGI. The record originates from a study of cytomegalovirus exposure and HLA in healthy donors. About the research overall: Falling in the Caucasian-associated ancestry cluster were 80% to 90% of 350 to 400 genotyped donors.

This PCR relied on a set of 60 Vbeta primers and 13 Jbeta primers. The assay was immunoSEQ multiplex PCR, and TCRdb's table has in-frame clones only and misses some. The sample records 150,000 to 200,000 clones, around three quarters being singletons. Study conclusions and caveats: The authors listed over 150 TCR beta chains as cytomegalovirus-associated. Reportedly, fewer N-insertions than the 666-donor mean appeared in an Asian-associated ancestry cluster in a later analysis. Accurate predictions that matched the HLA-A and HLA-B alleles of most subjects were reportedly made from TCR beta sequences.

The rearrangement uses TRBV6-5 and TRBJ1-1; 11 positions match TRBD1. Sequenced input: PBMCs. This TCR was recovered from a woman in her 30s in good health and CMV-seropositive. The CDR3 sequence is CASSYPDRGLVIF. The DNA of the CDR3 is TGTGCCAGCAGTTACCCGGACAGGGGGCTGGTTATCTTT.